Below, 18 T cell receptor beta chains from the same sample are listed, as sequenced in a study of blood T cell repertoires in COVID-19. Only in-frame clones appear in the TCRdb table, and some are missing; sequencing was by immunoSEQ multiplex PCR. This sample has around 190,000 clones; roughly 80% occur once, and the top ten carry under 4%. What was sequenced was PBMCs or T cells enriched from blood (not recorded which). The receptors shown here come from a woman in her twenties or thirties who had recovered from COVID-19.

Concerning this clone itself: This may be a read error: a much more frequent sequence differs by one nucleotide. The chain employs TRBV27 and TRBJ2-1; 10 positions match TRBD2. CDR1 MNHEY and CDR2 SMNVEV come from the germline V gene (reference sequence). V dropped 1 base and J dropped 0; count of bases not matched to a gene: 3. The CDR3 is 17 residues long. CDR3 DNA sequence: TGTGCCAGCAGTTTATTTCCTAGCGGGAGCTCCTACAATGAGCAGTTCTTC. Translated: CASSLFPSGSSYNEQFF.

This clone has only a few counts. J is TRBJ1-4 and V is TRBV25-1; possible D gene TRBD1, 5 bases. V was trimmed by 11 bases and J by 7 bases, leaving 17 bases between them. Germline V gene sequence: CDR1 MGHDK, CDR2 SYGVNS. This CDR3 has 13 residues. Here the CDR3 reads CASTWGGGEKLFF. CDR3 bases: TGTGCCTCCACGTGGGGCGGGGGTGAAAAACTGTTTTTT.

This chain uses TRBV4-1 with TRBJ1-4; D ambiguous. V lost 3 bases and J lost 8, with 16 bases in between. Germline loops: CDR1 MGHRA, CDR2 YSYEKL. The CDR3 has 15 residues. The CDR3 spells CASSHPPIMREKLFF. For the CDR3, the DNA is TGCGCCAGCAGCCACCCCCCCATCATGAGGGAAAAACTGTTTTTT.

The rearrangement links TRBV14 to TRBJ1-1; D may be TRBD1 (6 bases). The CDR3 is made up of 13 amino acids. From germline, CDR1 is SGHDN and CDR2 FVKESK. Trimming shortened V by 4 bases and J by 5 bases, and 11 bases separated the two germline ends. Here the CDR3 DNA reads TGTGCCAGCAGCCGAACCAGGGGAACTGAAGCTTTCTTT. Its protein product is CASSRTRGTEAFF. The full variable domain, rest sourced from reference TRBV14 and TRBJ1-1, is EAGVTQFPSHSVIEKGQTVTLRCDPISGHDNLYWYRRVMGKEIKFLLHFVKESKQDESGMPNNRFLAERTGGTYSTLKVQPAELEDSGVYFCASSRTRGTEAFFGQGTRLTVV.

This clone was observed a handful of times. The chain couples TRBV7-2 to TRBJ1-5, with 8 bases aligning to TRBD1. Trimming at V came to 5 bases and at J to 3 bases, leaving 9 bases not matched to a gene. This CDR3 has 16 amino acids. Germline V gene lookup returns CDR1 SGHTA and CDR2 FQGNSA. The CDR3 protein is CASSLVGTGNNQPQHF. CDR3 coding DNA: TGTGCCAGCAGCCTAGTGGGGACAGGTAACAATCAGCCCCAGCATTTT.

This rearrangement joins TRBV3-1 (or the pseudogene TRBV3-2) to TRBJ2-1; D is possibly TRBD2 (5 bases). Germline lookup yields CDR1 LGHDT and CDR2 YNNKEL (reference sequence). Trimming took 5 bases from V and 10 from J, leaving 9 bases between them. The CDR3 consists of 11 residues. As DNA, the CDR3 is TGTGCCAGCAGCGAGACTAACGAGCAGTTCTTC. Protein sequence: CASSETNEQFF.

CDR3 sequence: CASSSGLAGLYEQYV. The CDR3 DNA reads as TGTGCCAGCAGTTCCGGACTAGCGGGACTATACGAGCAGTACGTC. The chain recombines TRBV6-5 with TRBJ2-7; TRBD2 aligns across 12 bases. The CDR3 contains 15 residues. Looked up from germline, CDR1 is MNHEY and CDR2 is SVGAGI. The V and J ends lost 4 bases and 4 bases, in that order; junction bases with no gene match: 5.

V usage is TRBV28 and J usage is TRBJ1-4; tentatively, D is TRBD1 (5 bases). This CDR3 is built from 14 residues. Germline CDR1 reads MDHEN; CDR2 reads SYDVKM. With 10 bases removed from V and 8 bases from J, the gap between germline ends came to 20 bases. CDR3: CATQIPGVGEKLFF. CDR3 nucleotide sequence: TGTGCCACTCAAATTCCGGGGGTTGGGGAAAAACTGTTTTTT.

The CDR3, as DNA: TGTGCCAGCAGAGGGGAGTTAGGGGGCACGACAGATACGCAGTATTTT. This codes for CASRGELGGTTDTQYF. The chain is built from TRBV28 and TRBJ2-3, with TRBD1 matching over 7 bases. The J segment lost 3 bases and the V segment lost 6 bases, leaving 12 bases of the junction unmatched. The CDR3 sequence is 16 residues long. Germline CDR1 is MDHEN and CDR2 is SYDVKM.

The genes are TRBV24-1 and TRBJ1-5, with 8 bases that match TRBD1. The CDR3 runs 11 residues. V dropped 3 bases and J dropped 15; count of bases not matched to a gene: 3. Germline CDR1 KGHDR, CDR2 SFDVKD. The DNA of the CDR3 is TGTGCCACCAGTGATGGACAGGGAAGGCATTTT. It yields the protein CATSDGQGRHF.

This clone was detected once. The rearrangement uses TRBV2 and TRBJ1-2; TRBD1 matches at 7 bases. The trim removed 3 bases at V and 4 bases at J, leaving 8 bases unmatched. This CDR3 is built from 15 residues. The germline V gene has CDR1 SNHLY and CDR2 FYNNEI. The CDR3 here is CASSDRGQSVYGYTF. For the CDR3, the DNA is TGTGCCAGCAGTGATAGGGGACAGAGCGTCTATGGCTACACCTTC.

The CDR3 loop is CASSSRPGQGSSYEQYF. The CDR3 DNA reads TGTGCCAGTAGCTCCCGACCGGGACAGGGGTCGTCCTACGAGCAGTACTTC. The rearrangement uses TRBV19 and TRBJ2-7; 10 bases match TRBD1. V lost 6 bases, J lost 1 base, and 12 bases stayed unmatched. There are 17 residues in the CDR3. Germline CDR1 reads LNHDA; CDR2 reads SQIVND (reference sequence).

The genes are TRBV3-1 (or the pseudogene TRBV3-2) and TRBJ2-7, with 9 bases matching TRBD1. The V and J ends lost 0 bases and 2 bases, in that order; junction bases with no gene match: 11. This CDR3 contains 18 residues. Germline V lookup: CDR1 LGHDT, CDR2 YNNKEL (reference sequence). CDR3 loop: CASSQERSRQGVPYEQYF. The CDR3 DNA sequence: TGTGCCAGCAGCCAAGAAAGATCGAGACAGGGGGTTCCCTACGAGCAGTACTTC.

This clone was seen a single time. The chain recombines TRBV6-5 with TRBJ1-3; D gene unclear. The germline gives CDR1 MNHEY, CDR2 SVGAGI. The germline V and J ends were trimmed by 5 bases and 0 bases, with 8 bases remaining between them. The CDR3 loop spans 14 amino acids. The DNA for the CDR3 is TGTGCCAGCAGTCAACAGAGCTCTGGAAACACCATATATTTT. Its translation: CASSQQSSGNTIYF.

This chain links TRBV7-2 with TRBJ1-6; 8 nucleotides align to TRBD1. The CDR3 is 19 amino acids. After removal of 2 bases from V and 7 bases from J, the junction contained 16 bases not matched to a gene. Germline V CDR1 and CDR2: SGHTA, FQGNSA. The CDR3: CASSLKPGQAQRTNSPLHF. In DNA form, the CDR3 reads TGTGCCAGCAGCTTAAAACCGGGACAGGCACAACGAACGAATTCACCCCTCCACTTT. The full variable domain, completed using reference TRBV7-2 and TRBJ1-6, is GAGVSQSPSNKVTEKGKDVELRCDPISGHTALYWYRQSLGQGLEFLIYFQGNSAPDKSGLPSDRFSAERTGGSVSTLTIQRTQQEDSAVYLCASSLKPGQAQRTNSPLHFGNGTRLTVT.

As for this clone: The sample carries other DNA sequences with the same CDR3. The V and J genes are TRBV28 and TRBJ1-1; D is possibly TRBD1 (5 bases). Germline lookup yields CDR1 MDHEN and CDR2 SYDVKM. Trimming took 4 bases from V and 1 from J, leaving 7 bases between them. The CDR3 is made up of 13 amino acids. CDR3 amino acids: CASSSGGNTEAFF. CDR3 sequence (DNA): TGTGCCAGCAGTTCCGGGGGGAACACTGAAGCTTTCTTT.

The chain links TRBV28 to TRBJ2-2; 7 nucleotides match TRBD1. Trimming cost V 10 bases and J 4 bases; bases outside gene matches: 9. The CDR3 totals 14 residues. Germline CDR1 and CDR2: MDHEN and SYDVKM. The CDR3 region is CATRQGIITGELFF. The CDR3 DNA is TGTGCCACCCGACAGGGAATCATCACCGGGGAGCTGTTTTTT.

The gene calls are TRBV7-2 and TRBJ2-1; 9 bases fit TRBD2. After removal of 4 bases from V and 4 bases from J, the junction contained 8 bases not matched to a gene. In germline, CDR1 is SGHTA, CDR2 FQGNSA. The CDR3 totals 16 residues. CDR3 bases: TGTGCCAGCAGCTCGGTCGGGGCGGGAGGGTACAATGAGCAGTTCTTC. It encodes CASSSVGAGGYNEQFF.